The subject of this entry is one TCR beta chain. Its matching antigen is unknown. This record comes from a study of cytomegalovirus exposure and HLA in healthy donors. Overall study: There were fewer than 130 million unique TCR beta sequences, drawn from about 180 million T cells, in an earlier analysis.

Study-wide findings and caveats: A prior analysis recorded that most TCR beta V segments were productive about 90% or about 30% of the time. The authors later found most CMV-associated TCR beta chains appeared HLA-restricted. The authors enumerated some 170 TCR beta chains as linked to cytomegalovirus.

The germline CDR1 and CDR2 sequences are MNHEY and SMNVEV (reference sequence). The V gene end was trimmed by 5 bases and the J gene end by 6 bases; junction bases not matched to a gene: 5. This CDR3 comprises 14 residues. This PCR relied on a set of 60 Vbeta primers and 13 Jbeta primers. Libraries were prepared by immunoSEQ multiplex PCR; TCRdb keeps only in-frame clonotypes and omits some of them. Among a few hundred thousand clones, roughly 80% were seen once, and the ten largest hold approximately 2.8%. The chain combines TRBV27 with TRBJ2-1, with TRBD2 matching 9 bases. Sequenced sample: PBMCs. This receptor was obtained from a man in his thirties or forties in good health and CMV-seronegative. CDR3 amino acids: CASSDRGGANEQFF. As DNA, the CDR3 is TGTGCCAGCAGTGACCGCGGGGGGGCCAATGAGCAGTTCTTC.